There are many counts of the clone carrying this T cell receptor beta chain. Its target is not known. This sample is part of a study of T-cell reconstitution after alpha-beta-depleted transplantation in children. Study-wide results and caveats: For some patients, TCRbeta diversity was high at day 60 because of recipient T cells and thymic progenitors that survived. Several hundred expanded graft clones reportedly were the source of alpha-beta T cells about two months after transplant. When one year had passed after transplant, most T-cell counts and diversity came from newly produced T cells.

Germline lookup yields CDR1 SEHNR and CDR2 FQNEAQ (reference sequence). J gave up 4 bases and V 5 bases, and 8 bases lay outside the gene matches. The CDR3 spans 15 residues. Preparation of the TCRbeta library involved a method that used unique molecular identifiers. TCRdb used MiXCR to reprocess the PCR reads, holding one entry per CDR3 protein. The data hold about 490,000 distinct CDR3 sequences, with roughly a tenth observed a single time. This receptor was taken from a child under 10 years old with inherited bone marrow failure, due to receive a stem cell transplant. The chain employs TRBV7-9 and TRBJ2-5, with TRBD2 matching 9 bases. The input for sequencing was PBMCs, taken before TCRalphabeta/CD19-depleted stem cell transplant. The CDR3 DNA is TGTGCCAGCAGCGCCCAGGCTAGCGGGGTAGAGACCCAGTACTTC. This gives the protein CASSAQASGVETQYF.